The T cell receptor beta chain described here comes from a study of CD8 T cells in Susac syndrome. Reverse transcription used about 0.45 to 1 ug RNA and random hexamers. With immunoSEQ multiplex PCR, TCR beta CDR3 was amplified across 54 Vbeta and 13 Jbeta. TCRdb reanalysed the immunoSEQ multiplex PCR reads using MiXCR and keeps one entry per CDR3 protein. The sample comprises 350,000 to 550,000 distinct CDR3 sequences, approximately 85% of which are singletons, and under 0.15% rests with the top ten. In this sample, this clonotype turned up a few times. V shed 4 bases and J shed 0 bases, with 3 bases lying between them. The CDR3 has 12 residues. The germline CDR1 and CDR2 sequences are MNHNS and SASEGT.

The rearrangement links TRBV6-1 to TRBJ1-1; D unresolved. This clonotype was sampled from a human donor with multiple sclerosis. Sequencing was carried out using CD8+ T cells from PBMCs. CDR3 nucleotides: TGTGCCAGCAGTGCCTTGAACACTGAAGCTTTCTTT. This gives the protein CASSALNTEAFF.